This is a list of T cell receptor beta chains from one sample in a study of T cells in Graves' hyperthyroidism and ophthalmopathy. MiXCR, applied by TCRdb to the multiplex PCR reads, yields one record per CDR3 protein. The table has about 350,000 distinct CDR3 sequences, around 14% seen once; the top ten hold roughly 25%. What was sequenced was blood. The receptors here all came from a woman in her 30s with Graves' hyperthyroidism. The conserved cysteine and the conserved F or W are not part of the CDR3 here. The order of the fields is clone size, J gene, V gene, CDR3 protein. Clone size, where shown, is once, few, many, or a class for clones that have expanded.

>few|TRBJ2-7|TRBV6-2/TRBV6-3
ASSYLYSTLYEQY
>NA|TRBJ2-1|TRBV10-2
ASWSSVREGRFGEQF
>few|TRBJ2-7|TRBV18
ASSPLDTSYEQY
>NA|TRBJ1-6|TRBV30
AWSVGRGSSPLH
>NA|TRBJ2-1|TRBV19
ASSGDKASSYNEQF
>NA|TRBJ2-7|TRBV7-2
ASSLVQASSYEQY
>many|TRBJ2-7|TRBV28
ASSDQAGVSEQY
>many|TRBJ2-7|TRBV3-1
ASSHRYRGSYEQY
>many|TRBJ2-1|TRBV28
ASSNLLRDQNNEQF
>many|TRBJ1-5|TRBV28
ASSPVGDNNQPQH
>many|TRBJ1-5|TRBV19
ASSTGTYQPQH
>many|TRBJ2-1|TRBV3-1
ASSQEGGVNEQF
>many|TRBJ1-3|TRBV2
ASRGTAGNTIY
>many|TRBJ1-1|TRBV29-1
SVEGRMNTEAF
>NA|TRBJ2-5|TRBV28
ASSDRARTQY
>NA|TRBJ2-1|TRBV3-1
ASSQEISEQF
>NA|TRBJ2-3|TRBV18
ASSHLQDQDTQY
>many|TRBJ2-3|TRBV28
ASTSLPYRGRDTQY
>many|TRBJ2-5|TRBV30
AWSAKETQY
>NA|TRBJ2-1|TRBV7-8
ASSISSGRGYNEQF
>many|TRBJ1-5|TRBV28
ASSSDYNQPQH
>few|TRBJ1-4|TRBV30
ACDRAPGNEKLF
>many|TRBJ1-2|TRBV12-3/TRBV12-4
ASSFGQHYGYT
>many|TRBJ1-5|TRBV28
ASSFTYRFANQPQH
>NA|TRBJ2-3|TRBV4-3
ASSQDTGKADTQY
>many|TRBJ2-3|TRBV12-3/TRBV12-4
ASSLFLLGAVGDTQY
>many|TRBJ2-2|TRBV5-1
ASSLGLAGGSGELF
>many|TRBJ2-7|TRBV20-1
SARPPGNSYEQY
>many|TRBJ1-1|TRBV28
ASSLSSGAGNTEAF
>NA|TRBJ2-5|TRBV25-1
ASSDKYYQRGAGNQETQY
>many|TRBJ2-1|TRBV20-1
SASPGTFNEQF
>many|TRBJ2-3|TRBV20-1
SAIRSTDTQY
>NA|TRBJ2-1|TRBV10-3
AIKEGTHNEQF
>NA|TRBJ2-2|TRBV19
ASKLGLAGTGELF
>NA|TRBJ2-7|TRBV12-5
ASGLVGQGGHEQY
>few|TRBJ2-7|TRBV5-6
ASSFGGSPSEQY
>few|TRBJ2-3|TRBV19
ASSILGGSRTDTQY
>NA|TRBJ1-1|TRBV20-1
SARDLPGTHDTEAF
>few|TRBJ2-1|TRBV28
ASSLFGPAYNEQF
>few|TRBJ2-2|TRBV12-3/TRBV12-4
ASSLKEAGELF
>NA|TRBJ2-6|TRBV27
ASSLAGGVGANVLT
>NA|TRBJ1-5|TRBV5-5
ASSLVGPGPQH